Below are 25 T cell receptor beta chains sequenced from a single sample in a study of blood T cell repertoires in COVID-19. Produced via immunoSEQ multiplex PCR; TCRdb's table is partial and in-frame only. The sample holds around 68,000 clones; roughly nine tenths are singletons and the top ten take roughly 7.6%. What was sequenced was peripheral blood. These receptors were obtained from a man aged 50 to 59 with active COVID-19.

The chain combines TRBV5-4 with TRBJ1-2, with 8 bases that match TRBD1. Trimming removed 4 bases from V and 7 bases from J; junction bases left unmatched: 12. The CDR3 has 15 amino acids. Germline V gives CDR1 SGHNT, CDR2 YYREEE (reference sequence). The CDR3 loop reads CASSDPGTGRSGYTF. The CDR3 DNA reads as TGTGCCAGCAGCGACCCGGGGACAGGACGCTCTGGCTACACCTTC.

In its sample, this clone was seen once. V usage is TRBV11-2 and J usage is TRBJ2-7; 7 nucleotides align to TRBD2. CDR3 size: 15 residues. V lost 5 bases, J lost 5 bases, and 12 bases stayed unmatched. Looked up from germline, CDR1 is SGHAT and CDR2 is FQNNGV. CDR3 sequence (DNA): TGTGCCAGCAGCCCAGAACCTCGCGGGAGCGACGAGCAGTACTTC. Its translation: CASSPEPRGSDEQYF.

The chain uses TRBV30 and TRBJ1-2; 9 bases fit TRBD1. Germline V CDR1 and CDR2: GTSNPN, SVGIG (reference sequence). This CDR3 is 12 amino acids long. V shed 3 bases, J shed 4 bases, and the junction held 0 bases outside the gene matches. Here the CDR3 reads CAWRDRGYGYTF. The CDR3 DNA reads as TGTGCCTGGAGGGACAGGGGCTATGGCTACACCTTC.

V usage is TRBV6-5 and J usage is TRBJ2-5, with D possibly TRBD1 on 6 matching bases. V was clipped by 6 bases and J by 14 bases, with 19 bases between them. CDR3 length: 12 amino acids. In germline, CDR1 is MNHEY, CDR2 SVGAGI. The CDR3 loop reads CASRGRRQDEYF. CDR3 coding DNA: TGTGCCAGCAGGGGAAGAAGACAGGACGAATACTTC.

The chain carries TRBV15 and TRBJ1-5; D is undetermined. Trimming left V 4 bases short and J 6 bases short, with 16 bases between. Germline V gene lookup returns CDR1 LNHNV and CDR2 YYDKDF (reference sequence). The CDR3 length is 15 residues. The CDR3: CATSIYPGRVQPQHF. DNA for the CDR3: TGTGCCACCAGCATCTACCCTGGGCGTGTTCAGCCCCAGCATTTT.

V and J are TRBV10-3 and TRBJ2-1; tentative D call: TRBD1 (6 bases). The germline V gene has CDR1 ENHRY and CDR2 SYGVKD. The CDR3 is 13 residues long. The V end lost 2 bases, the J end lost 8 bases, and 10 bases lay between the germline ends. CDR3 amino acids: CAISENRDYEQFF. In nucleotides, the CDR3 is TGTGCCATCAGTGAGAACAGGGATTATGAGCAGTTCTTC.

The CDR3 sequence is CASSPNPEVRVSGAFF. The CDR3 DNA reads TGCGCCAGCAGCCCCAACCCAGAAGTCCGGGTTTCGGGAGCTTTCTTT. The V gene is TRBV5-1, the J gene TRBJ1-1; no clear D gene. The CDR3 has 16 amino acids. Germline V lookup: CDR1 SGHRS, CDR2 YFSETQ. V gave up 4 bases and J gave up 10 bases, with 26 bases separating them. Combining the CDR3 with reference TRBV5-1 and TRBJ1-1 gives the whole variable domain KAGVTQTPRYLIKTRGQQVTLSCSPISGHRSVSWYQQTPGQGLQFLFEYFSETQRNKGNFPGRFSGRQFSNSRSEMNVSTLELGDSALYLCASSPNPEVRVSGAFFGQGTRLTVV.

The J gene is TRBJ1-1, the V gene TRBV6-5; 7 bases are shared with TRBD1. The CDR3 length is 14 residues. J was trimmed by 1 base and V by 6 bases; bases with no gene match: 5. Looked up from germline, CDR1 is MNHEY and CDR2 is SVGAGI. The CDR3 nucleotides are TGTGCCAGCAGCCGGGACAGCGGGAACACTGAAGCTTTCTTT. Its protein product is CASSRDSGNTEAFF.

This chain connects TRBV27 to TRBJ2-7, with 8 bases matching TRBD2. Trimming removed 5 bases from V and 3 bases from J; junction bases left unmatched: 15. The CDR3 is 17 residues long. Per germline, CDR1 MNHEY and CDR2 SMNVEV (reference sequence). The CDR3 reads CASSPSWGRGAVYEQYF. The CDR3 DNA follows: TGTGCCAGCAGTCCGAGCTGGGGGCGGGGGGCCGTCTACGAGCAGTACTTC.

This chain's CDR3 is CASSDGLLTDTQYF. CDR3 coding DNA: TGTGCCAGCAGCGACGGACTACTCACAGATACGCAGTATTTT. The chain uses TRBV9 and TRBJ2-3; possible D gene TRBD2, 6 bases. Germline V CDR1 and CDR2: SGDLS, YYNGEE. The CDR3 totals 14 residues. Trimming took off 3 bases at V and 2 bases at J, with 10 bases between the two ends.

This chain joins TRBV20-1 and TRBJ1-1, with TRBD1 as a possible D gene (5 bases). V was trimmed by 6 bases and J by 11 bases, leaving 16 bases between them. This CDR3 region has 11 residues. The germline V gene has CDR1 DFQATT and CDR2 SNEGSKA (reference sequence). CDR3 residues: CSALTGGYAFF. CDR3 DNA sequence: TGCAGTGCCCTAACTGGGGGGTACGCTTTCTTT.

A note on this clone: This CDR3 is also generated by other DNA sequences in the sample. The J gene is TRBJ2-1, the V gene TRBV9; no reliable D call. Germline assignment: CDR1 SGDLS and CDR2 YYNGEE. V was pared by 4 bases and J by 4 bases, with 6 bases between. CDR3 length equals 12 residues. This chain's CDR3 is CASSPVYNEQFF. CDR3 in DNA: TGTGCCAGCAGCCCAGTATACAATGAGCAGTTCTTC.

This clone was seen only once. The chain is built from TRBV5-8 and TRBJ1-5; TRBD1 agrees at 7 bases. The CDR3 loop spans 13 amino acids. V lost 4 bases to trimming and J lost 15 bases; unmatched junction nucleotides: 13. Per germline, CDR1 SGHTS and CDR2 YDEGEE. This CDR3 reads CASSLTGQAPGHF. Written as DNA, the CDR3 is TGTGCCAGCAGCCTAACTGGACAGGCTCCAGGGCATTTT.

By proportion, this clone is medium-sized. In DNA, the CDR3 is TGTGCCAGCAGTAGGACAGGCTATGGCTACACCTTC. Its translation: CASSRTGYGYTF. The V and J genes are TRBV2 and TRBJ1-2; 7 bases match TRBD1. V lost 5 bases to trimming and J lost 4 bases; unmatched junction nucleotides: 1. The CDR3 spans 12 residues. The V gene's germline CDR1 is SNHLY and CDR2 FYNNEI.

The chain recombines TRBV15 with TRBJ2-7, with 7 bases matching TRBD1. Germline CDR1 reads LNHNV; CDR2 reads YYDKDF (reference sequence). Trimming at V came to 3 bases and at J to 2 bases, leaving 7 bases not matched to a gene. The CDR3 runs to 15 residues. CDR3 DNA sequence: TGTGCCACCAGCAGCGTACAGGGGCTCACCTACGAGCAGTACTTC. Translating gives CATSSVQGLTYEQYF.

This chain connects TRBV5-1 to TRBJ1-2; D may be TRBD1 (6 bases). Germline assignment: CDR1 SGHRS and CDR2 YFSETQ. The CDR3 sequence is 13 residues long. Trimming left V 1 base short and J 7 bases short, with 11 bases between. CDR3 sequence: CASSLTGTSGYTF. The CDR3 DNA is TGCGCCAGCAGCTTGACCGGGACATCTGGCTACACCTTC.

This sequence joins TRBV7-3 and TRBJ1-2, with TRBD1 matching 7 bases. Germline V lookup: CDR1 SGHTA, CDR2 FQGTGA. J lost 8 bases, V lost 5 bases, and 14 bases had no gene match. This CDR3 is 15 amino acids long. The CDR3 spells CASSLTFPGGEGYTF. For the CDR3, the DNA is TGTGCCAGCAGCCTCACCTTTCCAGGGGGAGAGGGCTACACCTTC.

This chain connects TRBV5-1 to TRBJ2-1, with TRBD2 identical over 10 bases. Germline loops: CDR1 SGHRS, CDR2 YFSETQ. V trimming: 2 bases; J trimming: 7 bases; junction bases outside the gene matches: 3. The length of the CDR3 is 14 residues. CDR3 in DNA: TGCGCCAGCAGCTTTCTAGCGGGGGTAAATGAGCAGTTCTTC. This codes for CASSFLAGVNEQFF. The whole variable domain, remainder taken from reference TRBV5-1 and TRBJ2-1, is KAGVTQTPRYLIKTRGQQVTLSCSPISGHRSVSWYQQTPGQGLQFLFEYFSETQRNKGNFPGRFSGRQFSNSRSEMNVSTLELGDSALYLCASSFLAGVNEQFFGPGTRLTVL.

In DNA form, the CDR3 reads TGCGCCAGCAGCTTGGGAGGACAGTTCTATGGCTACACCTTC. Protein: CASSLGGQFYGYTF. The chain joins TRBV5-1 to TRBJ1-2; possible D gene TRBD1, 6 bases. This CDR3 is built from 14 residues. Per germline, CDR1 SGHRS and CDR2 YFSETQ. Trimming left V 0 bases short and J 4 bases short, with 10 bases between.

The rearrangement links TRBV30 to TRBJ2-7, with 8 bases matching TRBD1. The ends lost 1 base at V and 1 base at J; junction bases unmatched: 12. This CDR3 contains 17 residues. Germline V gene data show CDR1 as GTSNPN and CDR2 as SVGIG (reference sequence). CDR3 coding DNA: TGTGCCTGGAGTGGGGGGGACATCTGGACAGGGTCCTACGAGCAGTACTTC. Its translation: CAWSGGDIWTGSYEQYF.

The chain couples TRBV5-1 to TRBJ2-3; 7 nucleotides agree with TRBD1. Unmatched junction bases numbered 6, after V lost 4 bases and J lost 1 base. This CDR3 is built from 15 residues. From germline, CDR1 is SGHRS and CDR2 YFSETQ. The CDR3 DNA follows: TGCGCCAGCAGCCCAGGACAGGTCGGCACAGATACGCAGTATTTT. Protein product: CASSPGQVGTDTQYF.

V gene TRBV19 combines with J gene TRBJ2-5; 8 bases are shared with TRBD1. Germline-derived CDR1 and CDR2 are LNHDA and SQIVND (reference sequence). The CDR3 loop spans 14 amino acids. J gave up 4 bases and V 0 bases, and 1 base lay outside the gene matches. CDR3 amino acids: CASSIDGQGETQYF. In DNA, the CDR3 is TGTGCCAGTAGTATAGACGGACAGGGAGAGACCCAGTACTTC.

J is TRBJ2-6 and V is TRBV27; 12 bases fit TRBD1. CDR1 MNHEY and CDR2 SMNVEV come from the germline V gene (reference sequence). V lost 4 bases and J lost 3; bases outside the gene matches: 10. The CDR3 sequence is 19 residues long. The CDR3 DNA is TGTGCCAGCAGTTCGAGGACCGGGACAGGGGGCGTTGGGGCCAACGTCCTGACTTTC. Residues: CASSSRTGTGGVGANVLTF.

V is TRBV7-8 and J is TRBJ2-7; 8 bases map to TRBD1. Germline assignment: CDR1 SGHVS and CDR2 FQNEAQ. CDR3 length: 15 residues. The J segment lost 4 bases and the V segment lost 4 bases, leaving 9 bases of the junction unmatched. The CDR3: CASSSYRTGYYEQYF. The CDR3 region has the DNA TGTGCCAGCAGCTCCTATCGGACAGGGTATTACGAGCAGTACTTC.

The table lists this clone with a count of one. The rearrangement links TRBV3-1 (or the pseudogene TRBV3-2) to TRBJ2-2; 9 bases map to TRBD1. Trimming cost V 8 bases and J 5 bases; bases outside gene matches: 15. CDR3 length equals 17 residues. The germline V gene has CDR1 LGHDT and CDR2 YNNKEL (reference sequence). In DNA, the CDR3 is TGTGCCAGCCTTGGTACAGGGGGCTACATGGGTACCGGGGAGCTGTTTTTT. Amino acid sequence: CASLGTGGYMGTGELFF.